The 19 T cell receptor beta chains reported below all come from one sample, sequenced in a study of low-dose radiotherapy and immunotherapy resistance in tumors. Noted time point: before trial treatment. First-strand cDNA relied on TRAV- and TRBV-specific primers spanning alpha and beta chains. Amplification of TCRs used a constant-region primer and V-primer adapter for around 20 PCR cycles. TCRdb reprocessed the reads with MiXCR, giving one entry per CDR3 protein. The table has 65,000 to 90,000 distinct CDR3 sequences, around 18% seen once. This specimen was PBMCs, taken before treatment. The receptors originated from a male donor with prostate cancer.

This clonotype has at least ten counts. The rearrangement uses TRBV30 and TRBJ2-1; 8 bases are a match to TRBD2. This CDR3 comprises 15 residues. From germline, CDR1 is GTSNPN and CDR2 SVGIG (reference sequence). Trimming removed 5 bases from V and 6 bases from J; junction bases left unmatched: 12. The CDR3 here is CAWGGGKFGSNEQFF. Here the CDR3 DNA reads TGTGCCTGGGGCGGGGGGAAGTTTGGGTCCAATGAGCAGTTCTTC.

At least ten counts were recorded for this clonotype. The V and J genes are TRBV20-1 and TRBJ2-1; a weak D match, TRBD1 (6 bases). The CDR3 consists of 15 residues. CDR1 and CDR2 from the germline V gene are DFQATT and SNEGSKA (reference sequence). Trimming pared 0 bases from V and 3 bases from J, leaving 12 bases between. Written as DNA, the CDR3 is TGCAGTGCTAGAGACCAGCAGGGGTACTACAATGAGCAGTTCTTC. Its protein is CSARDQQGYYNEQFF.

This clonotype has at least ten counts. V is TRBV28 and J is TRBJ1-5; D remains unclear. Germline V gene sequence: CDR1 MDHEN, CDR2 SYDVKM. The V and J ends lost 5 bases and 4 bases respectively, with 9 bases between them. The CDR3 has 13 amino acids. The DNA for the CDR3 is TGTGCCAGCAGTCCAGACACGAATCAGCCCCAGCATTTT. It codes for CASSPDTNQPQHF.

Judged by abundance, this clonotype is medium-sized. CDR3 region: CSVTEQPGNQPQHF. As DNA, the CDR3 is TGCAGCGTGACCGAGCAGCCCGGGAATCAGCCCCAGCATTTT. V is TRBV29-1 and J is TRBJ1-5; D gene uncertain. V was pared by 6 bases and J by 4 bases, with 16 bases between. The CDR3 sequence is 14 residues long. CDR1 and CDR2 (germline): SQVTM, ANQGSEA.

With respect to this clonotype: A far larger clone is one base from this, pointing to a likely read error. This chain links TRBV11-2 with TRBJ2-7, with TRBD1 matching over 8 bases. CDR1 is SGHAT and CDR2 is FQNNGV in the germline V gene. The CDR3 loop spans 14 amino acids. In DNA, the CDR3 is TGTGCCAACAGCAGCCCAGGGGGCTGGTACGAGCAGTACTTC. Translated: CANSSPGGWYEQYF. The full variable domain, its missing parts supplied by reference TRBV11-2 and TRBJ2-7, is EAGVAQSPRYKIIEKRQSVAFWCNPISGHATLYWYQQILGQGPKLLIQFQNNGVVDDSQLPKDRFSAERLKGVDSTLKIQPAKLEDSAVYLCANSSPGGWYEQYFGPGTRLTVT.

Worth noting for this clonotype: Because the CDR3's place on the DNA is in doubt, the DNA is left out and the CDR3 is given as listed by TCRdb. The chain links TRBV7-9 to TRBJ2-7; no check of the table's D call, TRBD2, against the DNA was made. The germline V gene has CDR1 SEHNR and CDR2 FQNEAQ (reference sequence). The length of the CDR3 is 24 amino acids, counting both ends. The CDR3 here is CASTNQTALYFCATSALWGHEQYF.

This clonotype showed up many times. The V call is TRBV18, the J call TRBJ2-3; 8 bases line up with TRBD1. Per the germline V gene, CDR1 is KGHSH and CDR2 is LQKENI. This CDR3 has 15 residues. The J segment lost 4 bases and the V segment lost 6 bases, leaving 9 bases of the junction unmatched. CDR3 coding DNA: TGTGCCAGCTCCCCTGGACAGGGTGGGTCAGATACGCAGTATTTT. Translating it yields CASSPGQGGSDTQYF.

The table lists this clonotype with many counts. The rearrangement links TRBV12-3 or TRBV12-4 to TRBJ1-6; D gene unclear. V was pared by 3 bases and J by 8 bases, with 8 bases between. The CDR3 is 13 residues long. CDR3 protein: CASSLWVDSPLHF. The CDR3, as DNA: TGTGCCAGCAGTTTGTGGGTTGATTCACCCCTCCACTTT.

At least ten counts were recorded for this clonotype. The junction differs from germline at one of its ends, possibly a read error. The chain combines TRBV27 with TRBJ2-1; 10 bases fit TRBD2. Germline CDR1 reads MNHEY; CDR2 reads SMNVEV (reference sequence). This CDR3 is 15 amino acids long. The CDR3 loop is CASSLLSGRASEQFF. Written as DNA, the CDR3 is TGTGCCAGCAGCTTATTGAGCGGGAGGGCTTCTGAGCAGTTCTTC.

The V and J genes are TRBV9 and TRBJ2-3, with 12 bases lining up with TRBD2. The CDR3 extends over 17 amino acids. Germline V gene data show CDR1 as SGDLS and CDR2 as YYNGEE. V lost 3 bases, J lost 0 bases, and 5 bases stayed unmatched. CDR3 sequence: CASSATSGGLSTDTQYF. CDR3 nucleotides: TGTGCCAGCAGCGCTACTAGCGGGGGGCTCAGCACAGATACGCAGTATTTT.

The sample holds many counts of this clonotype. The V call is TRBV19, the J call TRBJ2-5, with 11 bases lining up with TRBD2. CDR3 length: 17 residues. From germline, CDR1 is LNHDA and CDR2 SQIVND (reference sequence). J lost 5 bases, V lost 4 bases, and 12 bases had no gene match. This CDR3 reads CASSNPSPSGGLETQYF. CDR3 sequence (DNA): TGTGCCAGTAGTAACCCCTCTCCTAGCGGGGGGTTGGAGACCCAGTACTTC. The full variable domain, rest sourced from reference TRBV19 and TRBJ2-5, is DGGITQSPKYLFRKEGQNVTLSCEQNLNHDAMYWYRQDPGQGLRLIYYSQIVNDFQKGDIAEGYSVSREKKESFPLTVTSAQKNPTAFYLCASSNPSPSGGLETQYFGPGTRLLVL.

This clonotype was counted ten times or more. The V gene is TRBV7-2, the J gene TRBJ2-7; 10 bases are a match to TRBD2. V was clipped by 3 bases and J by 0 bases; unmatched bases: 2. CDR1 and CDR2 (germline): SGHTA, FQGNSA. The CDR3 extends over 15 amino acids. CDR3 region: CASSFLAGDSYEQYF. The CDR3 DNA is TGTGCCAGCAGCTTTCTAGCGGGGGACTCCTACGAGCAGTACTTC.

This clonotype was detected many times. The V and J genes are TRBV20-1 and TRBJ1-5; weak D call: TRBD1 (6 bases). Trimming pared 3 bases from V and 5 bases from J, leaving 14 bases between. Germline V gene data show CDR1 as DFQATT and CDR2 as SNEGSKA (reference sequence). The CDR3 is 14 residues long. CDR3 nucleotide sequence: TGCAGTGCTAGTAGCCGGGACATATATCAGCCCCAGCATTTT. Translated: CSASSRDIYQPQHF.

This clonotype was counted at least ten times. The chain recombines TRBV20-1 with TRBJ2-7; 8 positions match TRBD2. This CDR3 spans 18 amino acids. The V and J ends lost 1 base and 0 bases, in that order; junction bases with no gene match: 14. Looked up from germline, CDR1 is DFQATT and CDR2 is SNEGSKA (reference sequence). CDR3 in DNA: TGCAGTGCTAGAGTACCGGCCGGCGGGGGGCACGACTCCTACGAGCAGTACTTC. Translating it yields CSARVPAGGGHDSYEQYF.

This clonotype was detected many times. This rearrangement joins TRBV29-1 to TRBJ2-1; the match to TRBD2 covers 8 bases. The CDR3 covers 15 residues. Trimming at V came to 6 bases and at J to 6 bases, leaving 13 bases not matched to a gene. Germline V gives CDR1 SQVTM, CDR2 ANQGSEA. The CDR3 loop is CSVPTGGVVFNEQFF. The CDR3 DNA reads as TGCAGCGTACCGACGGGGGGGGTGGTGTTCAATGAGCAGTTCTTC.

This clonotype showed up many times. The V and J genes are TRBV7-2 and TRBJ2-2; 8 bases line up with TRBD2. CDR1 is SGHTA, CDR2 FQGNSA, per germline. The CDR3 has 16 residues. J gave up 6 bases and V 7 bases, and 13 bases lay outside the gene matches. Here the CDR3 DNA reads TGTGCCAGCACCTCCAGGCGGGGGGATTTATCCGGGGAGCTGTTTTTT. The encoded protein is CASTSRRGDLSGELFF. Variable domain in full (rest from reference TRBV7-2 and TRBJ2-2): GAGVSQSPSNKVTEKGKDVELRCDPISGHTALYWYRQSLGQGLEFLIYFQGNSAPDKSGLPSDRFSAERTGGSVSTLTIQRTQQEDSAVYLCASTSRRGDLSGELFFGEGSRLTVL.

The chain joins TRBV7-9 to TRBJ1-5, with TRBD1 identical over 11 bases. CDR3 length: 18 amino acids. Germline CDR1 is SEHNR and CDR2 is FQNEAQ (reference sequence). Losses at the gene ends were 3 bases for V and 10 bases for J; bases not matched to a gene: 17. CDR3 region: CASSFLSWTGGTQPPQHF. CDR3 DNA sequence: TGTGCCAGCAGCTTCCTTAGTTGGACAGGGGGCACTCAGCCCCCCCAGCATTTT.

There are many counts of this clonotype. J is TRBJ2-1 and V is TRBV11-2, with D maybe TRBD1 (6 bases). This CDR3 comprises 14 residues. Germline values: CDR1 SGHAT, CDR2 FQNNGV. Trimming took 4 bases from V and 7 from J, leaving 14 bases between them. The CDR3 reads CASSSDRLRNEQFF. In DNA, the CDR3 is TGTGCCAGCAGCTCCGACAGGCTGAGGAATGAGCAGTTCTTC.

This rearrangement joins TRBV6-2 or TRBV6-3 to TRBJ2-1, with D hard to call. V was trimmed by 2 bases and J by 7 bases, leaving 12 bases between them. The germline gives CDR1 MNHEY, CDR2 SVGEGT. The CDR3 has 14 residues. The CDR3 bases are TGTGCCAGCAGTTACCTCCAGTTAACGAATGAGCAGTTCTTC. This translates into CASSYLQLTNEQFF.